The next 16 T cell receptor beta chains were all read from a single sample in a study of glioma-infiltrating T cells after dendritic cell vaccination. Measured with immunoSEQ multiplex PCR; TCRdb has only the in-frame clones, and not every one. Seen here are more than 95,000 clones, 75% to 90% observed once, and the top ten hold roughly 5.5%. Time point specified: after dendritic cell vaccination, including at tumor progression/relapse. The sequences come from blood, collected after dendritic cell vaccination. The receptors stem from a human donor with glioblastoma.

A single count supports this clone. The J gene is TRBJ2-3, the V gene TRBV2; 8 nucleotides match TRBD1. J was trimmed by 3 bases and V by 6 bases; bases with no gene match: 23. Germline V gene data show CDR1 as SNHLY and CDR2 as FYNNEI. CDR3 length: 20 amino acids. The CDR3, as DNA: TGTGCCAGCAGACCGACAGGGGCCCTAACCCAGGGTTTTGGTACAGATACGCAGTATTTT. Translating it yields CASRPTGALTQGFGTDTQYF.

In this sample, this clone turned up a few times. The CDR3 sequence: CASSGTGVTEAFF. CDR3 bases: TGTGCCAGCAGCGGGACAGGGGTGACTGAAGCTTTCTTT. The J gene is TRBJ1-1, the V gene TRBV9; 9 bases are shared with TRBD1. Per germline, CDR1 SGDLS and CDR2 YYNGEE. V trimming: 3 bases; J trimming: 5 bases; junction bases outside the gene matches: 2. The CDR3 loop spans 13 amino acids.

The chain joins TRBV6-5 to TRBJ1-2; 8 bases align to TRBD1. Germline assignment: CDR1 MNHEY and CDR2 SVGAGI. The junction had 3 bases not matched to a gene; V was cut back by 4 bases and J by 2 bases. The CDR3 covers 14 residues. The CDR3 loop reads CASSSQGANYGYTF. CDR3 DNA sequence: TGTGCCAGCAGTTCTCAGGGGGCGAACTATGGCTACACCTTC.

The gene calls are TRBV10-2 and TRBJ2-5; 7 nucleotides line up with TRBD2. CDR1 WSHSY and CDR2 SAAADI come from the germline V gene. This CDR3 has 12 amino acids. V was clipped by 8 bases and J by 4 bases; unmatched bases: 4. The CDR3 coding sequence is TGCGCCAGCGGGACGGGGGGAGAGACCCAGTACTTC. Translated, it gives CASGTGGETQYF.

DNA of the CDR3: TGTGCCAGCAGTTACTTGGGGGGGATGACCGGGGAGCTGTTTTTT. Its protein product is CASSYLGGMTGELFF. The chain has TRBV6-5 and TRBJ2-2; TRBD2 aligns across 7 bases. V was pared by 1 base and J by 5 bases, with 4 bases of the junction left unmatched. The CDR3 totals 15 residues. Germline V gene data show CDR1 as MNHEY and CDR2 as SVGAGI.

The rearrangement uses TRBV6-5 and TRBJ1-5; D is ambiguous. V lost 5 bases and J 4 bases, leaving 9 bases between the germline ends. Germline-derived CDR1 and CDR2 are MNHEY and SVGAGI. CDR3 length: 13 residues. CDR3 coding DNA: TGTGCCAGCAGTACCACAGCAAATCAGCCCCAGCATTTT. Amino acid sequence: CASSTTANQPQHF.

This clone appeared once. The V and J genes are TRBV4-2 and TRBJ2-2, with D unresolved. V lost 0 bases, J lost 0 bases, and 5 bases lay in between. CDR3 length equals 15 residues. Per germline, CDR1 LGHNA and CDR2 YNFKEQ. CDR3 sequence reads: CASSQEASNTGELFF. As DNA, the CDR3 is TGTGCCAGCAGCCAAGAAGCTTCGAACACCGGGGAGCTGTTTTTT.

DNA of the CDR3: TGTGCCAGCAGCTTAGAAGCGGGACAGGGACAGAGCTACACCTTC. It is translated as CASSLEAGQGQSYTF. The chain is built from TRBV7-6 and TRBJ1-2, with TRBD1 identical over 9 bases. The CDR3 covers 15 residues. From germline, CDR1 is SGHVS and CDR2 FNYEAQ. V shed 1 base, J shed 9 bases, and the junction held 9 bases outside the gene matches.

The gene calls are TRBV10-3 and TRBJ2-3; D not certain. The CDR3 covers 14 residues. Germline assignment: CDR1 ENHRY and CDR2 SYGVKD. Trimming cost V 4 bases and J 0 bases, with 8 bases left between them. The CDR3 protein is CAISAGRSTDTQYF. The CDR3, as DNA: TGTGCCATCAGTGCAGGCCGTAGCACAGATACGCAGTATTTT.

The V and J genes are TRBV6-5 and TRBJ1-2, with TRBD1 identical over 7 bases. CDR3 length equals 14 residues. V gave up 6 bases and J gave up 3 bases; unmatched junction bases: 7. The V gene's germline CDR1 is MNHEY and CDR2 SVGAGI. The CDR3 here is CASSRTGAHYGYTF. The CDR3 DNA follows: TGTGCCAGCAGCCGGACAGGAGCTCACTATGGCTACACCTTC.

V usage is TRBV15 and J usage is TRBJ2-4; 7 nucleotides line up with TRBD1. CDR1 LNHNV and CDR2 YYDKDF come from the germline V gene (reference sequence). Trimming cost V 3 bases and J 6 bases; bases outside gene matches: 8. CDR3 length equals 15 residues. CDR3 sequence: CATSSQRQGGNIQYF. The CDR3 DNA sequence: TGTGCCACCAGCAGCCAAAGACAGGGTGGAAACATTCAGTACTTC.

The chain employs TRBV9 and TRBJ1-1; D is undetermined. Germline values: CDR1 SGDLS, CDR2 YYNGEE. Trimming took 2 bases from V and 4 from J, leaving 15 bases between them. The CDR3 has 15 residues. CDR3 nucleotides: TGTGCCAGCAGCGTGACCCCGTCGGGTGGCACTGAAGCTTTCTTT. Its translation is CASSVTPSGGTEAFF.

The J gene is TRBJ2-2, the V gene TRBV6-1; 8 bases align to TRBD2. V lost 4 bases to trimming and J lost 6 bases; unmatched junction nucleotides: 10. Germline assignment: CDR1 MNHNS and CDR2 SASEGT. This CDR3 comprises 16 residues. CDR3 region: CASSAPPGGAPGELFF. The CDR3 DNA follows: TGTGCCAGCAGTGCACCCCCCGGGGGGGCACCCGGGGAGCTGTTTTTT.

The V call is TRBV27, the J call TRBJ1-2; 12 nucleotides match TRBD1. V lost 3 bases, J lost 4 bases, and 9 bases stayed unmatched. Germline loops: CDR1 MNHEY, CDR2 SMNVEV (reference sequence). The CDR3 contains 17 residues. The CDR3 region has the DNA TGTGCCAGCAGTTTTTGGGGGACAGGGGGCGCCGGCTATGGCTACACCTTC. Translated, it gives CASSFWGTGGAGYGYTF.

This clone has just a few counts. V gene TRBV11-2 combines with J gene TRBJ2-5, with TRBD2 matching 7 bases. V lost 4 bases and J lost 5; bases outside the gene matches: 4. This CDR3 has 13 residues. Germline V gene lookup returns CDR1 SGHAT and CDR2 FQNNGV. The CDR3 reads CASSSGRVETQYF. The CDR3 coding sequence is TGTGCCAGCAGCTCAGGGAGGGTGGAGACCCAGTACTTC. Variable domain in full (rest from reference TRBV11-2 and TRBJ2-5): EAGVAQSPRYKIIEKRQSVAFWCNPISGHATLYWYQQILGQGPKLLIQFQNNGVVDDSQLPKDRFSAERLKGVDSTLKIQPAKLEDSAVYLCASSSGRVETQYFGPGTRLLVL.

The chain combines TRBV10-2 with TRBJ2-5, with D maybe TRBD1 (6 bases). With 0 bases removed from V and 9 bases from J, the gap between germline ends came to 23 bases. This CDR3 region has 17 residues. Germline V gene sequence: CDR1 WSHSY, CDR2 SAAADI. The DNA of the CDR3 is TGCGCCAGCAGTGAGTCAATGTCGTTTTGGTTATCAGGGGCCCAGTACTTC. Translated: CASSESMSFWLSGAQYF.